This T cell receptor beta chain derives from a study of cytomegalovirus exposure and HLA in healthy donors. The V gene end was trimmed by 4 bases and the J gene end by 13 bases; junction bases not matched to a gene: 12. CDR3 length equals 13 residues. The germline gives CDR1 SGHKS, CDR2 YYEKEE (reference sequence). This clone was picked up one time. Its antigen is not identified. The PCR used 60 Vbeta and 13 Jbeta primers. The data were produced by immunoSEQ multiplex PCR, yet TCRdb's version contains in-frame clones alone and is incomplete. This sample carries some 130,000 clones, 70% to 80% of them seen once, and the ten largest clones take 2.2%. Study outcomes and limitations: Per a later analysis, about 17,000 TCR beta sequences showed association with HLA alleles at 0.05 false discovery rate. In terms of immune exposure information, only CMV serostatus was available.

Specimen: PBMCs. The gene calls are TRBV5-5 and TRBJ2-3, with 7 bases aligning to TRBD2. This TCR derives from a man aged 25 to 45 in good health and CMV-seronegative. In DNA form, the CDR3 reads TGTGCCAGCAGCACCCGGGGGGAGGGCCTCAAGTATTTT. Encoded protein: CASSTRGEGLKYF.